This T cell receptor (beta chain) was sequenced for a study of blood T cell repertoires in COVID-19 (dated by TCRdb to 2018 to 2021). The study in broad terms: The collaborator samples originated in the United States, Italy and Spain and spanned the acute and convalescent phases of COVID-19. The material from the prospective study consisted of cDNA or gDNA derived from T cells, B-cell-depleted T cells, or PBMCs. Subjects who had been exposed to COVID-19, were actively infected with it, or had recovered from it provided the deeply sampled blood TCRbeta repertoires that made up the dataset. The repertoires were released in a freely available public database meant as a resource for research on the immune response to SARS-CoV-2. Samples came from the ongoing ImmuneRACE study (first 160 participants) plus 1,254 subjects from 6 global collaborators. The sample metadata nearly always contained a de-identified subject ID, COVID-19 status, age in years and sex. Where HLA class I and class II types were available, the types were taken from metadata supplied by the sample provider, not from assay-based typing.

At one collaborating source in Seattle, patients were enrolled during active infection and were followed longitudinally through the course of disease. Collaborating institutions collected whole blood in K2EDTA tubes following their own protocols. For TCRbeta analysis, collaborators shipped samples as frozen whole blood, isolated PBMCs, or DNA extracted from either of those sample types. On this clone itself: Its antigen is currently not known. Base qualities are missing; no much larger clone stands one base away.

TCRbeta CDR3 regions were amplified from genomic DNA using the immunoSEQ Assay, a bias-controlled multiplex PCR. In the source study's methods: Within the assay, amplification of reference gene primers was used to estimate how many nucleated cells each sample contained. To quantify the absolute abundance of each unique TCRbeta CDR3 rearrangement, sequence reads were collapsed and filtered. For each sample, productive Simpson clonality was calculated as the square root of Simpson's diversity index over productive rearrangements. TCRdb re-hosts the immuneACCESS table, in-frame sequences only. Its copies lack some clones; in the studies checked, an unresolved V gene accounts for under half of them, and the cause for the rest is not known. V, J and clone size were drawn from that table, and D and trimming were deduced from the DNA. Present in this sample are approximately 350,000 clones, approximately 86% of which were seen just once. The top ten clones comprise 7.1% of the sample.

Beyond this particular receptor, the publication reports: The amount of clinical and demographic metadata varied by source and participant and was provided uncurated.

Relative to germline, V is 0 bases shorter and J is 0 bases shorter, with 9 bases between their ends. CDR1 is given as SGHVS and CDR2 as FNYEAQ, both from the germline V gene. The CDR3 contains 16 residues, cysteine and phenylalanine counted. The only DNA kept is the CDR3, 48 bases in frame from the first base. The sequenced material came from peripheral blood. The sequence came from a woman aged 60-75 years with COVID-19, enrolled during active disease. The rearrangement joined TRBV7-6 to TRBJ1-3, with the identity of the D gene unclear. In nucleotide form, the sequence is TGTGCCAGCAGCTTAGCCTCGCGGTTCTCTGGAAACACCATATATTTT. The resulting protein is CASSLASRFSGNTIYF.